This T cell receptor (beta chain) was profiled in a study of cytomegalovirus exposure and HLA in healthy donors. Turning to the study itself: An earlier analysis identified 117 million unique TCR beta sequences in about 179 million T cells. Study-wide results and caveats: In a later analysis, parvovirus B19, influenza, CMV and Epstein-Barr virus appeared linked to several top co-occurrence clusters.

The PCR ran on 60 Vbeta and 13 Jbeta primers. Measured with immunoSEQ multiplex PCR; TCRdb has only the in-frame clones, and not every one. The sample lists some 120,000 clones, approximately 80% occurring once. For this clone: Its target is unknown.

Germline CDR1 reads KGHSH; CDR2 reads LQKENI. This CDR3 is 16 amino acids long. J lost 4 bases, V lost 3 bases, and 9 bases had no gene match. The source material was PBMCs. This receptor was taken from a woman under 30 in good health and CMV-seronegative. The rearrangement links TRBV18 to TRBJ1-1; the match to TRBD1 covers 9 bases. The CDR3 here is CASSPLTGTGFTEAFF. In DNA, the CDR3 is TGTGCCAGCTCACCCCTAACCGGGACAGGGTTCACTGAAGCTTTCTTT.